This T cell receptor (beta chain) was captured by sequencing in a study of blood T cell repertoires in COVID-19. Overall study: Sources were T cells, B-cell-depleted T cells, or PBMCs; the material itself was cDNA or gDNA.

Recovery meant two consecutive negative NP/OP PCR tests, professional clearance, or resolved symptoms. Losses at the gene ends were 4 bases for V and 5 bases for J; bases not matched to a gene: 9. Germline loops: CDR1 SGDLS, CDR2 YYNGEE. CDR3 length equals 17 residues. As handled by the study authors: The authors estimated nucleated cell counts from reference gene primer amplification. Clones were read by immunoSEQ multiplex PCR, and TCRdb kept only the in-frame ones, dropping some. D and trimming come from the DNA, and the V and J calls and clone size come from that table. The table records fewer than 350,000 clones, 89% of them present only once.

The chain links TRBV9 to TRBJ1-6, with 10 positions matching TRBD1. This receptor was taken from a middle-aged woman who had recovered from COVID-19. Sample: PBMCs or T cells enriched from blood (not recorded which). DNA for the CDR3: TGTGCCAGCAGCCATAACCCCGGGACAGGGGATAATTCACCCCTCCACTTT. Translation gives CASSHNPGTGDNSPLHF.